Ten or more counts support the clone carrying this T cell receptor (beta chain). Sequencing was performed with immunoSEQ multiplex PCR; in TCRdb, only in-frame clones are kept and a portion is missing. This sample carries more than 90,000 clones, roughly 69% of them seen once, and the ten largest clones take roughly 40%. The sample belongs to a study of shared clonotypes between healthy human individuals. The CDR3 is made up of 11 amino acids. In germline, CDR1 is LNHDA, CDR2 SQIVND (reference sequence). Trimming removed 5 bases from V and 3 bases from J, with 5 bases in between. Sequenced: memory CD8+ T cells sorted from blood. The subset was: CD45RO+ cells pooled with CCR7-negative TemRA cells. V usage is TRBV19 and J usage is TRBJ2-7; D is undetermined. The clonotype originates from a man under 40 in good health. CDR3 region: CASSSYYEQYF. DNA of the CDR3: TGTGCCAGTAGTTCCTACTACGAGCAGTACTTC.